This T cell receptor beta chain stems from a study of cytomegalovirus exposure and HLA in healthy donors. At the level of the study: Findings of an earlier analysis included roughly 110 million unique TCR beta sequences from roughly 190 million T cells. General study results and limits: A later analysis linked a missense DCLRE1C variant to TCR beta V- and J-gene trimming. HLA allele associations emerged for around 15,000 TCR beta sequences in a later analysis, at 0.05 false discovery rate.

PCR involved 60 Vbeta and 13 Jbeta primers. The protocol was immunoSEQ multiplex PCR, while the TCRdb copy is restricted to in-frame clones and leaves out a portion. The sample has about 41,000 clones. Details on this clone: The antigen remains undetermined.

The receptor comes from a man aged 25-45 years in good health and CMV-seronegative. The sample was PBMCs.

Here the CDR3 reads CASSLELAGVAFSDNEQFF. The DNA for the CDR3 is TGCGCCAGCAGCTTGGAACTAGCGGGGGTAGCCTTTTCCGACAATGAGCAGTTCTTC. The rearrangement joins TRBV5-1 to TRBJ2-1; 11 bases map to TRBD2. V gave up 0 bases and J gave up 5 bases; unmatched junction bases: 13. The CDR3 totals 19 residues. Germline lookup yields CDR1 SGHRS and CDR2 YFSETQ.